These 8 T cell receptor beta chains originate from one sample sequenced in a study of CD8+ T cells in alopecia areata. CD4+ lymphocytes from several patients underwent sorting into CD25+CD127- populations. In each case, RNA was isolated and then reverse transcribed into cDNA as the sequencing template. Assay: immunoSEQ multiplex PCR; the TCRdb copy retains only in-frame clones and omits some. Found here are tens of thousands of clones, around 50% of them singletons; the top ten hold more than 1.5%. Sequencing was carried out using CD4+ Tregs sorted from blood. These receptors were collected from a human donor with alopecia areata.

This clone was detected a few times. The chain couples TRBV7-2 to TRBJ1-1; possible D gene TRBD1, 5 bases. This CDR3 has 14 residues. Trimming cost V 5 bases and J 11 bases, with 21 bases left between them. Germline values: CDR1 SGHTA, CDR2 FQGNSA. This CDR3 is CASSHDRDGHLAFF. CDR3 nucleotides: TGTGCCAGCAGCCACGACCGGGACGGCCATTTGGCTTTCTTT.

The V and J genes are TRBV10-2 and TRBJ1-2; unclear D gene. The germline V gene encodes CDR1 WSHSY and CDR2 SAAADI. The CDR3 spans 13 residues. V shed 2 bases and J shed 8 bases, with 12 bases lying between them. CDR3: CASSEAVAAGYTF. The DNA for the CDR3 is TGCGCCAGCAGTGAGGCCGTGGCCGCGGGCTACACCTTC.

The chain is built from TRBV6-4 and TRBJ1-1; tentative D call: TRBD1 (5 bases). There are 14 residues in the CDR3. V shed 6 bases and J shed 2 bases, with 13 bases lying between them. The germline CDR1 and CDR2 sequences are MRHNA and SNTAGT. CDR3 nucleotides: TGTGCCAGCAGCCTCAGGGCCGACAACACTGAAGCTTTCTTT. Protein sequence: CASSLRADNTEAFF.

This clone has just one count. J is TRBJ2-5 and V is TRBV5-1, with 7 bases matching TRBD1. The end of the DNA fits TRBJ2-7 better, so the J call may be wrong. CDR1 SGHRS and CDR2 YFSETQ come from the germline V gene. This CDR3 comprises 13 residues. The CDR3 reads CASSPGTAYEQYF. The CDR3 DNA is TGCGCCAGCAGCCCTGGGACAGCCTACGAGCAGTACTTC.

Worth noting for this clone: A much larger clone differs from this one at a single base, so this may be a read error. The chain uses TRBV7-9 and TRBJ1-2; TRBD1 agrees at 7 bases. Trimming removed 3 bases from V and 2 bases from J; junction bases left unmatched: 0. This CDR3 is built from 13 residues. Germline CDR1 SEHNR, CDR2 FQNEAQ (reference sequence). CDR3 region: CASSLGQNYGYTF. The CDR3 DNA reads as TGTGCCAGCAGCTTGGGACAGAACTATGGCTACACCTTC.

This clone appeared a few times. The chain has TRBV5-1 and TRBJ2-3; 8 bases match TRBD2. The CDR3 covers 18 residues. The germline gives CDR1 SGHRS, CDR2 YFSETQ. V lost 2 bases, J lost 4 bases, and 15 bases stayed unmatched. CDR3 in DNA: TGCGCCAGCAGCTTCTTAGGTGGAGCGGGAGTCCGGGCAGATACGCAGTATTTT. Translated, it gives CASSFLGGAGVRADTQYF.

By share of the sample, this clone is medium-sized. The chain couples TRBV7-2 to TRBJ2-1, with D perhaps matching TRBD1 or TRBD2 (5 bases each). The CDR3 runs 15 residues. The germline V gene encodes CDR1 SGHTA and CDR2 FQGNSA. V was cut by 2 bases and J by 3 bases, with 11 bases left in between. For the CDR3, the DNA is TGTGCCAGCAGCTTACAGGGAGTGATCTACAATGAGCAGTTCTTC. This gives the protein CASSLQGVIYNEQFF.

The rearrangement uses TRBV14 and TRBJ2-1, with 10 bases lining up with TRBD2. The germline V gene has CDR1 SGHDN and CDR2 FVKESK. The CDR3 is 16 residues long. J gave up 8 bases and V 1 base, and 8 bases lay outside the gene matches. This CDR3 reads CASSQAESGGGHEQFF. The CDR3, as DNA: TGTGCCAGCAGCCAAGCCGAAAGCGGGGGGGGGCATGAGCAGTTCTTC.